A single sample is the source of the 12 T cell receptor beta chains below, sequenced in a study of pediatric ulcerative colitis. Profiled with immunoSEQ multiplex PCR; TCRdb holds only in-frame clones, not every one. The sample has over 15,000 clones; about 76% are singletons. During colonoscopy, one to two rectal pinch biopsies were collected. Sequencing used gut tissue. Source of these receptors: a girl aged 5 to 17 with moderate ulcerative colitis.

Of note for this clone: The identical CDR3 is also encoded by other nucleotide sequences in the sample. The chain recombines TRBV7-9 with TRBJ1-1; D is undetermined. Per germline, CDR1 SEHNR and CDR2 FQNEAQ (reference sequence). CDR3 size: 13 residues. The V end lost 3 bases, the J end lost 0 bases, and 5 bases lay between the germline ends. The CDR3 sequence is CASSLQLNTEAFF. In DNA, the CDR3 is TGTGCCAGCAGCTTGCAGCTGAACACTGAAGCTTTCTTT.

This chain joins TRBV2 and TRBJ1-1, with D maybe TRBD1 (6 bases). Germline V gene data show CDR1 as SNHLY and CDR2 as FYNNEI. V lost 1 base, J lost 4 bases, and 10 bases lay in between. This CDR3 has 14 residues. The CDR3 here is CASSEGRGPTEAFF. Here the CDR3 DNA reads TGTGCCAGCAGTGAAGGCAGGGGTCCCACTGAAGCTTTCTTT.

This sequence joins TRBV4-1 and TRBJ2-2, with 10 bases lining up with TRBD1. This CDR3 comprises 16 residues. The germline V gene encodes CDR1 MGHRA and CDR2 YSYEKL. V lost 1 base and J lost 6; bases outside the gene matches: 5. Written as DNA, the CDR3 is TGCGCCAGCAGCCAAGGTTTGGGACAGGGGTCCGGGGAGCTGTTTTTT. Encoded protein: CASSQGLGQGSGELFF.

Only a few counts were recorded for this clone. CDR3 nucleotide sequence: TGTGCCAGCTCACTAAATTACCACCGGCAGAACACTGAAGCTTTCTTT. Translation gives CASSLNYHRQNTEAFF. V is TRBV18 and J is TRBJ1-1; no definite D call. Germline V gives CDR1 KGHSH, CDR2 LQKENI. The CDR3 is 16 residues long. Between the trimmed V and J ends, which lost 4 bases and 1 base, there was a span of 16 bases.

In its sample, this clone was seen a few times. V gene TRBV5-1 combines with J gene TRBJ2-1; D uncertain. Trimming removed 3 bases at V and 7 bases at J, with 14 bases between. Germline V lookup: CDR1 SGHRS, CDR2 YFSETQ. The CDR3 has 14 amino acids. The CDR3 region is CASSSAGLENEQFF. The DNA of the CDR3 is TGCGCCAGCAGCTCAGCCGGCTTGGAGAATGAGCAGTTCTTC.

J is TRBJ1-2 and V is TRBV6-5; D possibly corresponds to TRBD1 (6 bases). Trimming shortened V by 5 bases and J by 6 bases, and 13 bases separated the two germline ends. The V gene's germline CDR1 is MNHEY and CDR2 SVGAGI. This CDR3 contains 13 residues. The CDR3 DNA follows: TGTGCCAGCAGTGATCGGGGGGGGCATGGCTACACCTTC. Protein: CASSDRGGHGYTF.

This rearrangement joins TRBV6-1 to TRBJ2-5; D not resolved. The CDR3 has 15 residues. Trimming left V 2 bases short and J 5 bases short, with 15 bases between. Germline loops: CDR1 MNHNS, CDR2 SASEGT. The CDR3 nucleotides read TGTGCCAGCAGTGAATGGTGGAGAGGAAGGGAGACCCAGTACTTC. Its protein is CASSEWWRGRETQYF.

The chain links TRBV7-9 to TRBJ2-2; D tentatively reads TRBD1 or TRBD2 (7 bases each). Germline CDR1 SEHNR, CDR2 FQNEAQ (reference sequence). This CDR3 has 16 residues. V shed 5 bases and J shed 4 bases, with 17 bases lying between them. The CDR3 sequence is CASSPKGAGATGELFF. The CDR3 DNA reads TGTGCCAGCAGCCCTAAGGGGGCGGGAGCCACCGGGGAGCTGTTTTTT.

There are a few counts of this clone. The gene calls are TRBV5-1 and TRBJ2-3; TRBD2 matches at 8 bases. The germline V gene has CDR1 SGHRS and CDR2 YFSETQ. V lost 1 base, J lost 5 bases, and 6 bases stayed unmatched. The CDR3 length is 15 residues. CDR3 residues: CASSLPSGSGDTQYF. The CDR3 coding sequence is TGCGCCAGCAGCTTGCCCAGCGGGAGTGGAGATACGCAGTATTTT.

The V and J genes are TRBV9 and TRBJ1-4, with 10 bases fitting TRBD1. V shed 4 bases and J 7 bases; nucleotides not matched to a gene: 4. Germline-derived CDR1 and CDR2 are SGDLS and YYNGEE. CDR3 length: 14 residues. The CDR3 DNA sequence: TGTGCCAGCAGCTACGGACAGGGGGGTGAAAAACTGTTTTTT. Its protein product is CASSYGQGGEKLFF.

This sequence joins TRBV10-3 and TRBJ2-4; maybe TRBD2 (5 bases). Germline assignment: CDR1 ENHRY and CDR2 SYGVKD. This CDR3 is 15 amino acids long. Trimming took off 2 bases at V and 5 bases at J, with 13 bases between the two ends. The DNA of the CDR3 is TGTGCCATCAGTGAGGGGCCGGGAACCGAAAACATTCAGTACTTC. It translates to CAISEGPGTENIQYF.

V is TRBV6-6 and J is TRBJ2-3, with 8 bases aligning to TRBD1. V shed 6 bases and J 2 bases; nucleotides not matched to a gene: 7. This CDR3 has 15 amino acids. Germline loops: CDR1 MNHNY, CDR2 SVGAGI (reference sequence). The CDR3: CASRLRGQATDTQYF. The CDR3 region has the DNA TGTGCCAGCAGACTCCGGGGACAGGCCACAGATACGCAGTATTTT.